This T cell receptor beta chain was obtained from a study of long-term antiretroviral therapy in people with HIV. Runs used v3.0 of the immunoSEQ assay and were done at survey level. Here immunoSEQ multiplex PCR was the method, and the copy in TCRdb shows in-frame clones only, minus some. Of 35,000 or so clones in the sample, 80% to 90% were seen once. The germline gives CDR1 SGHAT, CDR2 FQNNGV. The CDR3 runs 16 residues. V gave up 4 bases and J gave up 8 bases; unmatched junction bases: 13. The source is a man between 18 and 29 years old with HIV. The chain joins TRBV11-2 to TRBJ2-1; TRBD2 agrees at 8 bases. The sequencing here drew on unsorted PBMCs, taken 2.2 years after starting antiretroviral therapy. The DNA for the CDR3 is TGTGCCAGCAGCTCCGTAAGGAGCGGGAGCCTTTATGAGCAGTTCTTC. As protein: CASSSVRSGSLYEQFF.